This T cell receptor beta chain appears in the sequencing data of a study of CD4 T cells in relation to SARS-CoV-2 and coronaviruses. Looking at the study overall: ViraFEST: roughly 10-day antigen culture of PBMCs, then TCR beta CDR3 sequencing.

Unexposed donor CD4+ T cells date from 2011-2018, before the COVID-19 pandemic. The cells were cultured for about ten days before CD4+ T cells were isolated. As for this clone: As yet, its antigen is unknown.

Method: immunoSEQ multiplex PCR; TCRdb's copy keeps in-frame clones and lacks some. The top ten clones hold around a quarter of a sample with around 20,000 clones, 60% to 85% of them seen once. The V gene end was trimmed by 7 bases and the J gene end by 1 base; junction bases not matched to a gene: 12. The CDR3 is 18 residues long. Germline CDR1 is MNHEY and CDR2 is SMNVEV (reference sequence). Study-wide points: Monoreactive clones expanded significantly more to SARS-CoV-2 than crossreactive clones did.

V gene TRBV27 combines with J gene TRBJ2-3; 12 positions match TRBD2. The receptor comes from a human donor in good health. The sequencing sample was made of CD4+ T cells from PBMCs, cultured in vitro. The CDR3 loop reads CASTARASGRAGTDTQYF. CDR3 sequence (DNA): TGTGCCAGCACCGCCCGGGCTAGCGGGAGGGCCGGCACAGATACGCAGTATTTT.